This record covers a single T cell receptor (beta chain). Preparation of the TCRbeta library used unique molecular identifiers. TCRdb reprocessed the PCR reads via MiXCR and lists one record per CDR3 protein. The repertoire includes some 500,000 distinct CDR3 sequences, around 18% of them detected once, and 3.3% sits in the top ten. The V gene lost 5 bases and the J gene lost 7 bases, with 20 bases spanning the gap. Germline V gene sequence: CDR1 MGHRA, CDR2 YSYEKL. This CDR3 region has 15 residues. This specimen belongs to a study of T-cell reconstitution after alpha-beta-depleted transplantation in children.

The V call is TRBV4-1, the J call TRBJ1-1; D is ambiguous. The receptor was derived from a human donor who donated a stem cell graft to a child with acute lymphoblastic leukemia. Material: PBMCs from the stem cell graft donor, obtained from the stem cell graft. CDR3 DNA: TGCGCCAGCAGCTCCCCGACGAGGTTAAAGATTGAAGCTTTCTTT. Encoded protein: CASSSPTRLKIEAFF.